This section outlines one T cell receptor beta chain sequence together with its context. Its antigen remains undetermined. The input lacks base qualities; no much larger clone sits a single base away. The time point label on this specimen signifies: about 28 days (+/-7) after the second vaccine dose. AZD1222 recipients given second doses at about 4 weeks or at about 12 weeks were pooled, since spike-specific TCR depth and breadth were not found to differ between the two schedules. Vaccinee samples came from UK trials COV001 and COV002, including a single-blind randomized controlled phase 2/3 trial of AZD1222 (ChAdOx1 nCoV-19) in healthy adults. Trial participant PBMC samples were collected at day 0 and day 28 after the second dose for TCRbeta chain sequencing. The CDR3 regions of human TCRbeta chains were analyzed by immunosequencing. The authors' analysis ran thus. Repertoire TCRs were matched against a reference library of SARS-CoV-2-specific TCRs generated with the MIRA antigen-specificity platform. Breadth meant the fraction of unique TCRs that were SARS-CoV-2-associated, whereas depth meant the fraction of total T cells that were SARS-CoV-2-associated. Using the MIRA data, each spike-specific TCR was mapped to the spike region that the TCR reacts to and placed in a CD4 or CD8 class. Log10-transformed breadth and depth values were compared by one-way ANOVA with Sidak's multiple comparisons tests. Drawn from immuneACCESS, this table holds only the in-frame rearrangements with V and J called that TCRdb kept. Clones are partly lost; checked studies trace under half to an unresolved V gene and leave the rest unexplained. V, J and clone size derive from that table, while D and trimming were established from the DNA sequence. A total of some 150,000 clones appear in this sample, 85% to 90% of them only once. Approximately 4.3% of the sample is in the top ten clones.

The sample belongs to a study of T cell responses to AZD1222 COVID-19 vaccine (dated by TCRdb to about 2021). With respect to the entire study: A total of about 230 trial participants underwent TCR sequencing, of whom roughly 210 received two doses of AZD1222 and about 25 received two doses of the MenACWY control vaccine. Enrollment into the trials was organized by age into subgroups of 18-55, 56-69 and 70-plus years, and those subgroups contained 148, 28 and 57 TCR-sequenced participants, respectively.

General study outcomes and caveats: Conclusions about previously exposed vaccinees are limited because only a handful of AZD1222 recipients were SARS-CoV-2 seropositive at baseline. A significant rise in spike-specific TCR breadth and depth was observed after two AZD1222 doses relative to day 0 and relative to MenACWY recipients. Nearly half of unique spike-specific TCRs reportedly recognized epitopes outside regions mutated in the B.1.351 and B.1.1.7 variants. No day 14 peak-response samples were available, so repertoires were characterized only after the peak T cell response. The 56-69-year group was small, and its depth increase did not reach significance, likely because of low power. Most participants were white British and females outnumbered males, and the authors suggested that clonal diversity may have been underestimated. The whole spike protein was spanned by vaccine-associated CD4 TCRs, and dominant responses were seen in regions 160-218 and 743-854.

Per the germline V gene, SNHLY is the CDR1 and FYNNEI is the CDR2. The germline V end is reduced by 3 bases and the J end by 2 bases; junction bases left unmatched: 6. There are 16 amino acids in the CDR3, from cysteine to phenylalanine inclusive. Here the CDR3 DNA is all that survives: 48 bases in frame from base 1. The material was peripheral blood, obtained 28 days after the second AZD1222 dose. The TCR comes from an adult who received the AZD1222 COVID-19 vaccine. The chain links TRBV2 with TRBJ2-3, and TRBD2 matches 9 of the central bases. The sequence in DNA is TGTGCCAGCAGTGAGGCGGGACTAGCTGCCACAGATACGCAGTATTTT. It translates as CASSEAGLAATDTQYF.